These T cell receptor beta chains were read from a single sample in a study of blood T cell repertoires in COVID-19. Only in-frame clones appear in the TCRdb table, and some are missing; sequencing was by immunoSEQ multiplex PCR. The table lists about 280,000 clones, more than 80% of them singletons, with 4.1% in the top ten. Sequencing used PBMCs or T cells enriched from blood (not recorded which). Receptors were obtained from a young woman with acute COVID-19. The CDR3 runs from the conserved cysteine through the conserved F or W. The D gene is left open where the match is weak. Not all rows give a size; the values are once, few, many and, for expanded clones, a class.

>TRBV6-4|.|TRBJ2-3|TRBD2
CASSEGAGDSDTQYF
TGTGCCAGCAGTGAAGGAGCGGGAGATTCAGATACGCAGTATTTT
>TRBV29-1|.|TRBJ1-3|TRBD1
CSVEGSTGFRPGNTIYF
TGCAGCGTTGAGGGATCGACAGGGTTCCGACCTGGAAACACCATATATTTT
>TRBV18|.|TRBJ2-7|TRBD2
CASSPPGAGVIPYEQYF
TGTGCCAGCTCACCCCCGGGAGCGGGAGTTATCCCCTACGAGCAGTACTTC
>TRBV7-9|once|TRBJ2-7|TRBD2
CASSPTWTSGTGYEQYF
TGTGCCAGCAGCCCAACTTGGACTAGCGGGACCGGCTACGAGCAGTACTTC
>TRBV29-1|.|TRBJ1-1|.
CSVWTVNTEAFF
TGCAGCGTTTGGACTGTGAACACTGAAGCTTTCTTT
>TRBV11-2|.|TRBJ1-6|.
CASSRQAPKDSPLHF
TGTGCCAGCAGCCGACAGGCGCCAAAGGATTCACCCCTCCACTTT
>TRBV4-1|.|TRBJ2-7|.
CASSYRDSNFYEQYF
TGCGCCAGCAGCTACCGGGACTCAAACTTCTACGAGCAGTACTTC
>TRBV18|.|TRBJ1-1|TRBD1
CASSAGTANTEAFF
TGTGCCAGCTCAGCCGGGACAGCGAACACTGAAGCTTTCTTT
>TRBV30|.|TRBJ2-7|.
CAWAPGDEQHF
TGTGCCTGGGCCCCAGGGGACGAGCAGCACTTC
>TRBV6-2/TRBV6-3|.|TRBJ2-1|TRBD2
CASSIDSGSNEQFF
TGTGCCAGCAGTATAGATAGCGGGAGTAATGAGCAGTTCTTC
>TRBV4-2|.|TRBJ1-1|TRBD1
CASSPQDRDNTEAFF
TGTGCCAGCAGCCCGCAGGACAGGGATAACACTGAAGCTTTCTTT
>TRBV19|.|TRBJ1-5|.
CASDAAGVSNQPQHF
TGTGCCAGTGACGCCGCGGGGGTTAGCAATCAGCCCCAGCATTTT
>TRBV11-2|.|TRBJ2-7|TRBD2
CASSLLAGVLGYEQYF
TGTGCCAGCAGCTTACTAGCGGGAGTTTTGGGGTACGAGCAGTACTTC
>TRBV4-1|.|TRBJ1-1|.
CASTPDTMNTEAFF
TGCGCCAGCACCCCGGACACTATGAACACTGAAGCTTTCTTT
>TRBV28|.|TRBJ2-7|TRBD2
CASSSPGAGGPSSYEQYF
TGTGCCAGCAGTTCCCCCGGAGCGGGAGGCCCTAGCTCCTACGAGCAGTACTTC
>TRBV5-6|.|TRBJ2-3|.
CASSLGALGGDTQYF
TGTGCCAGCAGCTTGGGAGCATTGGGGGGTGATACGCAGTATTTT
>TRBV7-2|.|TRBJ2-3|.
CASSLAGAGTQYF
TGTGCCAGCAGCTTAGCGGGAGCCGGAACGCAGTATTTT
>TRBV27|.|TRBJ2-3|.
CASSRLHQASFTDTQYF
TGTGCCAGCAGTCGACTACACCAAGCGTCTTTCACAGATACGCAGTATTTT
>TRBV10-3|.|TRBJ1-5|.
CATGSYSNQPQHF
TGTGCCACCGGGAGTTATAGCAATCAGCCCCAGCATTTT
>TRBV19|.|TRBJ2-1|TRBD1
CASKVGTGPNEQFF
TGTGCCAGTAAGGTTGGGACAGGGCCCAATGAGCAGTTCTTC
>TRBV27|.|TRBJ2-1|TRBD2
CASSLDPSGRVEQFF
TGTGCCAGCAGTTTAGACCCTAGCGGGAGGGTTGAGCAGTTCTTC
>TRBV27|.|TRBJ2-7|.
CASSPIWATLGEQYF
TGTGCCAGCAGTCCCATCTGGGCGACCTTAGGTGAGCAGTACTTC
>TRBV7-7|.|TRBJ2-1|.
CASSIFLTSSYNEQFF
TGTGCTAGCAGCATTTTCTTAACTAGCAGCTACAATGAGCAGTTCTTC
>TRBV28|few|TRBJ2-3|TRBD2
CASRPSERERTDTQYF
TGTGCCAGCAGGCCATCCGAGCGGGAGCGGACAGATACGCAGTATTTT
>TRBV12-5|.|TRBJ2-1|.
CASGSPTETYNEQFF
TGTGCTAGTGGTTCTCCGACGGAGACCTACAATGAGCAGTTCTTC
>TRBV5-1|.|TRBJ2-7|TRBD2
CASTSPGLAGGEQYF
TGCGCCAGCACGTCACCGGGACTAGCGGGAGGCGAGCAGTACTTC
>TRBV28|.|TRBJ2-7|TRBD1
CASSPPTGFYEQYF
TGTGCCAGCAGTCCCCCGACAGGGTTCTACGAGCAGTACTTC
>TRBV19|.|TRBJ1-4|TRBD1
CASSMVDRVEKLFF
TGTGCCAGTAGTATGGTGGACAGGGTAGAAAAACTGTTTTTT
>TRBV28|.|TRBJ1-4|TRBD1
CASRRQGNEKLFF
TGTGCCAGCAGGCGACAGGGTAATGAAAAACTGTTTTTT
>TRBV7-2|.|TRBJ1-3|.
CASSLGNTIYF
TGTGCCAGCAGCCTCGGGAACACCATATATTTT
>TRBV14|.|TRBJ2-5|.
CASSQANGPGVLYGQETQYF
TGTGCCAGCAGCCAAGCTAACGGGCCAGGGGTCTTGTATGGCCAAGAGACCCAGTACTTC
>TRBV29-1|.|TRBJ1-3|.
CSVEVEVSGNTIYF
TGCAGCGTTGAAGTTGAGGTCTCTGGAAACACCATATATTTT
>TRBV2|.|TRBJ2-1|TRBD2
CASSSGSSTEQFF
TGTGCCAGCAGCAGCGGGAGCTCGACTGAGCAGTTCTTC
>TRBV5-6|.|TRBJ2-1|TRBD2
CASSIAGGGYNEQFF
TGTGCCAGCAGCATAGCGGGAGGAGGGTACAATGAGCAGTTCTTC
>TRBV30|.|TRBJ2-3|TRBD1
CAWSTGGAGTDTQYF
TGTGCCTGGTCAACAGGGGGCGCGGGCACAGATACGCAGTATTTT
>TRBV9|.|TRBJ2-1|TRBD2
CASSKLAGGGSYNEQFF
TGTGCCAGCAGCAAGTTAGCGGGAGGAGGCTCCTACAATGAGCAGTTCTTC
>TRBV10-3|once|TRBJ2-2|TRBD2
CAISEFLGPGLAGRANTGELFF
TGTGCCATCAGTGAGTTCTTGGGGCCGGGACTAGCGGGCCGCGCGAACACCGGGGAGCTGTTTTTT